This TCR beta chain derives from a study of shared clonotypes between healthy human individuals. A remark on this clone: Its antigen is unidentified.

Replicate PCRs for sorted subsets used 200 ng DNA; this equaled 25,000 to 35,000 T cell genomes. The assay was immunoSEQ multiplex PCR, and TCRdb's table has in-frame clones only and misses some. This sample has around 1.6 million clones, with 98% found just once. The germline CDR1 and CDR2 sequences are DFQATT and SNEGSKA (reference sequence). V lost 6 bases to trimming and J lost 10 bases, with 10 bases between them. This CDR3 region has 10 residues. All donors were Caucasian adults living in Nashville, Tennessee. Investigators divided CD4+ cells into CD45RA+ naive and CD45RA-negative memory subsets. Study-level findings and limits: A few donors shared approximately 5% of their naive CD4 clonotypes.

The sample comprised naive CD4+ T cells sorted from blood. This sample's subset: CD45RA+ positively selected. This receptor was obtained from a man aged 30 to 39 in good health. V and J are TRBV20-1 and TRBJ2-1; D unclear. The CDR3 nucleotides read TGCAGTGCACCCTACCTGGAGCAGTTCTTC. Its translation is CSAPYLEQFF.